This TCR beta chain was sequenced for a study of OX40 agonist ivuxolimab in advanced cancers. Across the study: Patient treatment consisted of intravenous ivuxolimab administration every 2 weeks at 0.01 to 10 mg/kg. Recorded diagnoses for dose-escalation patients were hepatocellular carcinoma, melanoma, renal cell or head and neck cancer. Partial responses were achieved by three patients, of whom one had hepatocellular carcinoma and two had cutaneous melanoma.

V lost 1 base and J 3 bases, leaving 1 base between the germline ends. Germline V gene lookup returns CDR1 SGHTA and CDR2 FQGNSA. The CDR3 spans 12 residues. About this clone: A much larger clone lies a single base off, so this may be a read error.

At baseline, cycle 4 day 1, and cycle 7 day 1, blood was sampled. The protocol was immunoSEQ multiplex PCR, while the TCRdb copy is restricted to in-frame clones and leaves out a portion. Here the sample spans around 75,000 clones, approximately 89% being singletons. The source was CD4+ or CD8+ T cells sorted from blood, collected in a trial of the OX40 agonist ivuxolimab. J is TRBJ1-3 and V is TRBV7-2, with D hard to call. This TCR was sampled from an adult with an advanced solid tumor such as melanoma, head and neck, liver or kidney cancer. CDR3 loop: CASSLDGNTIYF. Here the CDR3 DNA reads TGTGCCAGCAGCTTAGATGGAAACACCATATATTTT.